Listed below are T cell receptor beta chains from one sample, sequenced in a study of cytomegalovirus exposure and HLA in healthy donors. TCRdb keeps only in-frame clones here, not all; method: immunoSEQ multiplex PCR. This sample has tens of thousands of clones, with about 72% found just once. Sequenced material: PBMCs. All receptors come from a man in his fifties or sixties in good health and CMV-seropositive. Both conserved end residues are trimmed from each CDR3.

V: TRBV7-2
J: TRBJ2-3
CDR3: ASSLASGGADTQY

V: TRBV11-3
J: TRBJ2-7
CDR3: ASSRTGDRFEQY

V: TRBV10-2
J: TRBJ1-4
CDR3: ASRSRDEKLF

V: TRBV25-1
J: TRBJ1-5
CDR3: ASSEWEDQPQH

V: TRBV25-1
J: TRBJ1-3
CDR3: ASSDPGQWVSGNTIY

V: TRBV7-9
J: TRBJ1-1
CDR3: ASSLRTARPEAF

V: TRBV7-9
J: TRBJ2-7
CDR3: ASSFTGFYEQY

V: TRBV18
J: TRBJ1-4
CDR3: ASSPVRVSEKLF

V: TRBV7-2
J: TRBJ2-5
CDR3: ASSLAGTSGQETQY

V: TRBV5-1
J: TRBJ2-1
CDR3: ASSFVANEQF

V: TRBV4-1
J: TRBJ1-2
CDR3: ASSQDPTGQDGYT

V: TRBV5-1
J: TRBJ2-7
CDR3: ASSSGRTEQY

V: TRBV7-2
J: TRBJ2-7
CDR3: ASSLGQLSYEQY

V: TRBV5-6
J: TRBJ2-1
CDR3: ASSLSVGGQF

V: TRBV7-2
J: TRBJ2-1
CDR3: ASSFNGAYNEQF

V: TRBV2
J: TRBJ1-2
CDR3: ASRGRNYGYT

V: TRBV10-3
J: TRBJ1-1
CDR3: AISESPRQLTEAF

V: TRBV5-4
J: TRBJ1-4
CDR3: ASSLKMGQGLNEKLF

V: TRBV27
J: TRBJ2-7
CDR3: ASSFGGRASYEQY

V: TRBV30
J: TRBJ1-5
CDR3: AWSAGSGQPQH

V: TRBV30
J: TRBJ2-2
CDR3: AWRQPNTGELF

V: TRBV6-1
J: TRBJ1-1
CDR3: ASSERWTVEAF

V: TRBV5-4
J: TRBJ2-1
CDR3: ASSTGTRDNEQF

V: TRBV29-1
J: TRBJ2-7
CDR3: SVGQAYSYEQY

V: TRBV25-1
J: TRBJ2-1
CDR3: ASGYLAGGYNEQF

V: TRBV6-1
J: TRBJ1-6
CDR3: ASSDWSSSYNSPLH

V: TRBV28
J: TRBJ2-6
CDR3: ASRSPGANVLT

V: TRBV11-2
J: TRBJ2-2
CDR3: ASSLAGGILNTGELF

V: TRBV9
J: TRBJ2-3
CDR3: ASSSVKSTDTQY

V: TRBV20-1
J: TRBJ1-2
CDR3: SGNRGNGYT

V: TRBV6-1
J: TRBJ2-4
CDR3: ASSQAWGPHIQY

V: TRBV7-2
J: TRBJ2-5
CDR3: ASRTIAGAQETQY

V: TRBV4-1
J: TRBJ1-3
CDR3: ASSLDRAGNTIY

V: TRBV6-6
J: TRBJ1-1
CDR3: ASFYLGGSDTEAF

V: TRBV9
J: TRBJ2-7
CDR3: ASSDSQGANYEQY

V: TRBV5-1
J: -
CDR3: ASSLAGTSAASYEQY

V: TRBV2
J: TRBJ2-7
CDR3: ARGRDRSYEQY

V: TRBV5-1
J: TRBJ2-1
CDR3: ASSFRQGNEQF